This T cell receptor beta chain was found in a study of CD8 T cells in Susac syndrome (dated by TCRdb to about 2019). Concerning the study at large: The study used repertoire sequencing to test whether antigen drove CD8+ T cell activation and differentiation in Susac syndrome.

A remark on this clonotype: What this receptor recognizes is not known. There are no base qualities to consult, and no much larger clone falls within one base.

Peripheral blood CD8+ and CD4+ T cells from healthy donors, Susac syndrome patients and multiple sclerosis patients were profiled using high-throughput TCR beta sequencing. The multiple sclerosis controls were treatment-naive patients who had stable or active relapsing-remitting disease and met the revised McDonald criteria. CD8+ TEMRA cells were enriched by FACS, while bulk CD8+ and CD4+ T cells were purified by magnetic negative isolation. Blood was drawn into EDTA tubes, processed within 24 hours, and PBMCs were isolated by density gradient centrifugation. PBMCs intended for TCR sequencing were frozen in liquid nitrogen and were later thawed in a 37 degrees C water bath. A purity of at least 90% was achieved for sorted or isolated CD4+, CD8+ and CD8+ TEMRA cells. Overall study results and their limits: The TCR sequencing and HLA analysis was acknowledged to have included a relatively small number of individuals.

RNA was extracted with the RNeasy kit and roughly 0.45 to 1 ug was reverse transcribed using random hexamers. The immunoSEQ multiplex PCR assay, which covers 54 Vbeta and 13 Jbeta segments, was used to amplify TCR beta CDR3 regions. PCR amplification bias was corrected by using a synthetic template baseline for primer optimization and computational correction. The paper's processing steps were these. Reads were annotated to V, D and J genes according to IMGT and were analyzed with immunoSEQ Analyzer, with only productive sequences retained. To calculate clonality, Shannon entropy was normalized by log2 of the number of productive unique sequences and then subtracted from one. Public and private clones were assessed among the 100 most prevalent clones of each patient and control. Susac-specific clones were defined as absent from healthy and MS cohorts, 800 to 1,200 published viral clones and other ImmuneACCESS disease sequences. The public reads were reprocessed in TCRdb via fastp at Q25 and MiXCR, keeping in-frame beta chains. Here each entry gathers all rows of one CDR3 protein and keeps the most common genes and DNA. These V and J calls derive from TCRdb rather than the authors' analysis. This sample comprises a few hundred thousand distinct CDR3 sequences, 95% of them detected only once. The ten largest account for 0.075% to 0.095% of the sample.

Germline trimming amounts to 4 bases on V and 0 bases on J, with 9 as the count of junction bases outside the gene matches. The germline V gene encodes CDR1 SEHNR and CDR2 FQNEAQ (reference sequence). The CDR3 measures 18 amino acids from cysteine to phenylalanine. CDR3 DNA is the only sequence kept; it has 54 bases, read in frame from the first base. Recombination connected TRBV7-9 to TRBJ1-5, with 10 bases matching TRBD1. Sequencing was performed on CD4+ T cells from PBMCs. This clonotype originated in a human donor with multiple sclerosis. The sequence in DNA is TGTGCCAGCAGCTCCGGGACAGGGGACACGCTTAGCAATCAGCCCCAGCATTTT. Its protein is CASSSGTGDTLSNQPQHF.